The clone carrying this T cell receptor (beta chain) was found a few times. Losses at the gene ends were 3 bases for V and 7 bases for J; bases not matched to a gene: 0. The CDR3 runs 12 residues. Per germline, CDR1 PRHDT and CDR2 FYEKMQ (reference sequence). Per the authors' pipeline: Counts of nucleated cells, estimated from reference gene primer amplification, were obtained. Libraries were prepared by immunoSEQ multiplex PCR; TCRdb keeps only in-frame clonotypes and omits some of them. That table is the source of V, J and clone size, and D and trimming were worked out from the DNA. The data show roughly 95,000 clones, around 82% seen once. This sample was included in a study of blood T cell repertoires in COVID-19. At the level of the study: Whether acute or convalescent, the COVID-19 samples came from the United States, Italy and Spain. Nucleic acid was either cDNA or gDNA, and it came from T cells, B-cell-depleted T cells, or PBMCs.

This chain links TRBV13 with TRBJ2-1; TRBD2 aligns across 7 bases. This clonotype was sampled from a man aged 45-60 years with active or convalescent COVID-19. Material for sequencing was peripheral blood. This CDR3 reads CASSLRGNEQFF. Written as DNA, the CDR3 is TGTGCCAGCAGCTTGCGGGGGAATGAGCAGTTCTTC.